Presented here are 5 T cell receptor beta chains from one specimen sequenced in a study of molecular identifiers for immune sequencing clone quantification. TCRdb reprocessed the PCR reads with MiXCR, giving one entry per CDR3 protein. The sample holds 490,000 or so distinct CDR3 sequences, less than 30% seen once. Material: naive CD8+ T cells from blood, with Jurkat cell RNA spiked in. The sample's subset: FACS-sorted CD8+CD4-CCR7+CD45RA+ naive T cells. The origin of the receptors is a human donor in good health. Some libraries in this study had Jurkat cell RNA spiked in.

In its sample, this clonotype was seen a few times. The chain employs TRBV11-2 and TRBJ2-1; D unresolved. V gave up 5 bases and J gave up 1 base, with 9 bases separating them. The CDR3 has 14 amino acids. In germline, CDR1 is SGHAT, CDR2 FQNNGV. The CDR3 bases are TGTGCCAGCAGCCCTGACGGATCCTACAATGAGCAGTTCTTC. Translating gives CASSPDGSYNEQFF.

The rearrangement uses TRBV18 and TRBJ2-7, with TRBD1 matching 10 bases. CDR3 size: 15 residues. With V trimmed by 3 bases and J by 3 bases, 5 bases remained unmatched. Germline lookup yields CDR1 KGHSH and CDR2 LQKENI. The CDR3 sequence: CASSPRTGGSYEQYF. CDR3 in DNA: TGTGCCAGCTCACCGAGGACAGGGGGAAGCTACGAGCAGTACTTC.

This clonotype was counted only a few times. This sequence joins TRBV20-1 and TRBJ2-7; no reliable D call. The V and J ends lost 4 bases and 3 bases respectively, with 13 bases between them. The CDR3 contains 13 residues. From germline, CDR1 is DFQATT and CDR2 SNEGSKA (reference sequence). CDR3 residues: CSATLGFGYEQYF. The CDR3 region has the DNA TGCAGTGCTACCCTGGGTTTCGGCTACGAGCAGTACTTC.

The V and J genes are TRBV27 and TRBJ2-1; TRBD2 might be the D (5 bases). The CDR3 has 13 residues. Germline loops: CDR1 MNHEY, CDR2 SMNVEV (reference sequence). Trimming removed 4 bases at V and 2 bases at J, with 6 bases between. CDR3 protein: CASSSGAYNEQFF. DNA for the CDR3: TGTGCCAGCAGTTCCGGGGCCTACAATGAGCAGTTCTTC.

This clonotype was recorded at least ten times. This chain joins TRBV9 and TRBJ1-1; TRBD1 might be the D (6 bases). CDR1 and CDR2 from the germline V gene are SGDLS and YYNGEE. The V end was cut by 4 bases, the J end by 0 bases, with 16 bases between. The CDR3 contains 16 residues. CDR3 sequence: CASSPGAGQVNTEAFF. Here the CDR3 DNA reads TGTGCCAGCAGCCCAGGGGCGGGGCAGGTGAACACTGAAGCTTTCTTT. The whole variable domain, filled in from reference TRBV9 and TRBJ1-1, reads DSGVTQTPKHLITATGQRVTLRCSPRSGDLSVYWYQQSLDQGLQFLIQYYNGEERAKGNILERFSAQQFPDLHSELNLSSLELGDSALYFCASSPGAGQVNTEAFFGQGTRLTVV.